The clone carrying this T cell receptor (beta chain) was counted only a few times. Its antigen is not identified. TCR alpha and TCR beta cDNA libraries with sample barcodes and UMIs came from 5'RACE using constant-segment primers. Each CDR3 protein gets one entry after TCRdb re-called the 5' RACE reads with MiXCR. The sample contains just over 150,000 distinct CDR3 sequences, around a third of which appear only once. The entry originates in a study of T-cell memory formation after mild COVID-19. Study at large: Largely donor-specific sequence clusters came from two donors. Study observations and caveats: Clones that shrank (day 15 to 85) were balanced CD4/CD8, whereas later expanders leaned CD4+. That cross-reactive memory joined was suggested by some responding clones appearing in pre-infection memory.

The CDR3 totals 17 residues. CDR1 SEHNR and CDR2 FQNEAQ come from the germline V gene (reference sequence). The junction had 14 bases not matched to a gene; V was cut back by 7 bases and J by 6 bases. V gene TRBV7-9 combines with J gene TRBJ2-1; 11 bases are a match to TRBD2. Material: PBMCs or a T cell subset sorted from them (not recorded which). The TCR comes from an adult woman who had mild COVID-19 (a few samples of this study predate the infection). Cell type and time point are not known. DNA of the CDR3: TGTGCCAGCATCAACTCACTGACTAGCGGGATTGCCAATGAGCAGTTCTTC. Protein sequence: CASINSLTSGIANEQFF.